Presented here are 7 T cell receptor beta chains from one specimen sequenced in a study of blood T cell repertoires in COVID-19. Sequencing was performed with immunoSEQ multiplex PCR; in TCRdb, only in-frame clones are kept and a portion is missing. The sample lists roughly 80,000 clones, around 80% occurring once. Specimen: peripheral blood. The receptor source for this set is a man older than 75 with acute or convalescent COVID-19.

The chain combines TRBV7-2 with TRBJ2-5; 14 bases are shared with TRBD2. V gave up 5 bases and J gave up 1 base; unmatched junction bases: 6. Germline V lookup: CDR1 SGHTA, CDR2 FQGNSA. The CDR3 runs to 17 residues. DNA for the CDR3: TGTGCCAGCAGCCGGCTCGGGACTAGCGGGGGCCAAGAGACCCAGTACTTC. Its translation is CASSRLGTSGGQETQYF.

The chain joins TRBV7-6 to TRBJ2-1; 8 nucleotides agree with TRBD2. The CDR3 runs 17 residues. Germline loops: CDR1 SGHVS, CDR2 FNYEAQ. J was trimmed by 2 bases and V by 7 bases; bases with no gene match: 13. The CDR3 is CASTLGVGGGPYNEQFF. The CDR3 coding sequence is TGTGCCAGCACCCTGGGGGTCGGGGGGGGCCCCTACAATGAGCAGTTCTTC.

The chain carries TRBV9 and TRBJ1-2; possibly TRBD1 for D (5 bases). The CDR3 is 14 residues long. Trimming shortened V by 2 bases and J by 6 bases, and 14 bases separated the two germline ends. Germline V gene data show CDR1 as SGDLS and CDR2 as YYNGEE. The CDR3 is CASSVGGIVNGYTF. CDR3 DNA sequence: TGTGCCAGCAGCGTCGGGGGGATAGTCAATGGCTACACCTTC.

A note on this clone: Other DNA sequences in this sample translate to the same CDR3. CDR3 bases: TGTGCCAGCAGCTTGCGACAGGGGGTAAACACTGAAGCTTTCTTT. Encoded protein: CASSLRQGVNTEAFF. The chain uses TRBV5-4 and TRBJ1-1, with 9 bases aligning to TRBD1. The CDR3 sequence is 15 residues long. CDR1 is SGHNT, CDR2 YYREEE, per germline (reference sequence). The V gene end was trimmed by 1 base and the J gene end by 2 bases; junction bases not matched to a gene: 3.

This sequence joins TRBV19 and TRBJ2-1, with TRBD2 identical over 10 bases. This CDR3 is built from 16 residues. From germline, CDR1 is LNHDA and CDR2 SQIVND (reference sequence). The V segment lost 6 bases and the J segment 2 bases; nucleotides outside the gene matches: 7. CDR3 sequence: CASSYKRGGPYNEQFF. Written as DNA, the CDR3 is TGTGCCAGTAGCTATAAGCGGGGGGGCCCCTACAATGAGCAGTTCTTC.

This CDR3 is CASSATGAGTEAFF. CDR3 nucleotide sequence: TGTGCCAGCAGTGCGACAGGGGCCGGCACTGAAGCTTTCTTT. The gene calls are TRBV2 and TRBJ1-1; 8 nucleotides agree with TRBD1. V dropped 4 bases and J dropped 4; count of bases not matched to a gene: 5. CDR3 size: 14 residues. Germline V gene data show CDR1 as SNHLY and CDR2 as FYNNEI.

V is TRBV3-1 (or the pseudogene TRBV3-2) and J is TRBJ1-3; no clear D. This CDR3 comprises 13 residues. The germline V gene encodes CDR1 LGHDT and CDR2 YNNKEL (reference sequence). Between the trimmed V and J ends, which lost 0 bases and 4 bases, there was a span of 4 bases. The DNA of the CDR3 is TGTGCCAGCAGCCAAGAAGCAGGAAACACCATATATTTT. This encodes CASSQEAGNTIYF.